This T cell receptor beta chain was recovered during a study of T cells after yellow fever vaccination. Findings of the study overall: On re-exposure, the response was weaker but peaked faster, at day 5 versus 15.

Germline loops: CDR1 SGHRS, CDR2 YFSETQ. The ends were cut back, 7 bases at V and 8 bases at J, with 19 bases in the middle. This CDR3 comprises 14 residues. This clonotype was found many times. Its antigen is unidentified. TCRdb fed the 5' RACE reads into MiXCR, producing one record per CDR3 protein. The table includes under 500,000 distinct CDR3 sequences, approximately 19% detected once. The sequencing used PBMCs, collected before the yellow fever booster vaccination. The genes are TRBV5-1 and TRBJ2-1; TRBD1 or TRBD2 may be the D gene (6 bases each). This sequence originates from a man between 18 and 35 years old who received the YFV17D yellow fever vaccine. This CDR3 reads CASGKGGFFDEQFF. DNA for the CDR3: TGCGCCAGCGGGAAGGGGGGTTTCTTCGATGAGCAGTTCTTC.